This TCR beta chain was sequenced in a study of blood T cell repertoires in COVID-19. The table came from immunoSEQ multiplex PCR; TCRdb's copy has only in-frame clones and leaves some out. Among around 380,000 clones listed, roughly four fifths were seen once. Germline values: CDR1 SGHRS, CDR2 YFSETQ. V was pared by 3 bases and J by 0 bases, with 15 bases between. This CDR3 spans 16 amino acids. V usage is TRBV5-1 and J usage is TRBJ1-1, with a weak D call TRBD1 (5 bases). The source is a human donor with acute or convalescent COVID-19. The donor label of this sample is uncertain. The specimen sequenced was peripheral blood. CDR3 amino acids: CASSSAGGLVNTEAFF. The CDR3 DNA is TGCGCCAGCAGCTCAGCGGGGGGTCTGGTGAACACTGAAGCTTTCTTT.